This T cell receptor (beta chain) was recovered during a study of T cells after yellow fever vaccination. This clonotype was observed a handful of times. A 5'RACE template-switching step, the method used to make TCR cDNA, added a universal primer site and UMIs. Each CDR3 protein is one row after TCRdb ran MiXCR on the 5' RACE reads. The sample includes around 590,000 distinct CDR3 sequences, 12% of them seen just once. Germline V gene sequence: CDR1 SGHVS, CDR2 FQNEAQ. The junction had 10 bases not matched to a gene; V was cut back by 5 bases and J by 6 bases. This CDR3 spans 15 amino acids. The gene calls are TRBV7-8 and TRBJ2-3; TRBD2 matches 8 bases. The sample in question was PBMCs, obtained on the day of the yellow fever booster vaccination. This TCR came from a man younger than 45 who received the YFV17D yellow fever vaccine. CDR3 DNA: TGTGCCAGCAGCCTACTCCACCAGCGGGGGGATACGCAGTATTTT. It codes for CASSLLHQRGDTQYF. The complete variable domain, with remaining parts taken from reference TRBV7-8 and TRBJ2-3, reads GAGVSQSPRYKVAKRGQDVALRCDPISGHVSLFWYQQALGQGPEFLTYFQNEAQLDKSGLPSDRFFAERPEGSVSTLKIQRTQQEDSAVYLCASSLLHQRGDTQYFGPGTRLTVL.